The rows below give T cell receptor beta chains drawn from one sample of a study of T-cell memory formation after mild COVID-19. TCRdb passed the 5' RACE reads through MiXCR, listing each CDR3 protein once. The repertoire has about 340,000 distinct CDR3 sequences, 20% to 25% of them found once; the top ten carry around 13%. Sequenced material: PBMCs or a T cell subset sorted from them (not recorded which). The receptors originated from an adult woman who had mild COVID-19 (a few samples of this study predate the infection). Cell type and time point are not known. Both conserved end residues are part of each CDR3. Fields, in order: clone size, J gene, V gene, CDR3 protein. The size of a clone is reported for some rows only, either as once, few or many, or as a class for expanded clones.

>NA|TRBJ1-1|TRBV12-3/TRBV12-4
CASSAPAGRMNTEAFF
>few|TRBJ2-5|TRBV5-1
CASSLGQGEETQYF
>few|TRBJ2-2|TRBV5-5
CASSPGQGANTGELFF
>few|TRBJ2-7|TRBV4-3
CASSQDLTGVYEQYF
>once|TRBJ1-2|TRBV3-1
CASSQDIGGYTF
>NA|TRBJ2-1|TRBV15
CATSRGETSGGWGEQFF
>few|TRBJ2-7|TRBV6-2/TRBV6-3
CASSSGTSGINEQYF
>NA|TRBJ1-1|TRBV20-1
CSVPLPQSLNTEAFF
>NA|TRBJ1-3|TRBV25-1
CASIGRTSSGNTIYF
>many|TRBJ1-5|TRBV6-6
CASSYDRGSNQPQHF
>once|TRBJ1-1|TRBV12-3/TRBV12-4
CASSLWDVGDPFF
>few|TRBJ2-3|TRBV5-1
CASSLDTGTDTQYF
>NA|TRBJ2-1|TRBV7-2
CASSLEAAGDREQFF
>NA|TRBJ2-7|TRBV18
CASSPGQGDYEQYF
>NA|TRBJ1-1|TRBV7-9
CASSSNSAEAFF
>many|TRBJ1-2|TRBV5-5
CASSLDRDGYTF
>NA|TRBJ2-7|TRBV5-6
CASSLWTAPQTYEQYF
>NA|TRBJ1-5|TRBV12-3/TRBV12-4
CASTGWTGAGQPQHF
>few|TRBJ2-7|TRBV5-1
CASSLRPYEQYF
>NA|TRBJ2-1|TRBV6-5
CASSYGMGNEQFF
>few|TRBJ2-2|TRBV29-1
CSVGSRGGTGELFF
>NA|TRBJ1-1|TRBV6-2/TRBV6-3
CASVQALEAFF
>few|TRBJ2-5|TRBV10-3
CAISKDRGPYQETQYF
>few|TRBJ1-1|TRBV7-9
CASSWVVGAFF
>NA|TRBJ1-5|TRBV27
CASSLVPGFNQPQHF
>NA|TRBJ2-3|TRBV2
CASSEYRGFTDTQYF
>NA|TRBJ2-7|TRBV24-1
CATSAGSADSYEQYF
>NA|TRBJ2-1|TRBV19
CASSWRPNNEQFF
>many|TRBJ2-5|TRBV7-2
CASSLAGGGETQYF
>few|TRBJ2-7|TRBV28
CASRQGTGDSYEQYF
>NA|TRBJ2-4|TRBV11-2
CASSLDLRPWDIQYF
>NA|TRBJ1-1|TRBV5-1
CASSWGTGGLTEAFF
>few|TRBJ2-7|TRBV20-1
CSARPGGPLEQYF
>many|TRBJ2-3|TRBV7-2
CASTPSGDFGTDTQYF
>NA|TRBJ2-2|TRBV15
CATSVTRVVPGGELFF
>few|TRBJ2-1|TRBV7-2
CASSLVEGRYNEQFF
>few|TRBJ1-4|TRBV4-1
CASSQASGKLFF
>NA|TRBJ2-2|TRBV5-1
CASRSFEGGTGELFF
>NA|TRBJ2-5|TRBV7-6
CASGDVGETQYF
>NA|TRBJ1-2|TRBV5-1
CASSSLPGVGYGYTF
>NA|TRBJ2-1|TRBV9
CASSVAWDSSYNEQFF
>NA|TRBJ2-1|TRBV4-3
CASSQEVAGRYNEQFF
>few|TRBJ2-3|TRBV5-6
CASSLKVGPTDTQYF
>few|TRBJ2-1|TRBV12-3/TRBV12-4
CASRKRTSNYNEQFF
>few|TRBJ1-2|TRBV12-3/TRBV12-4
CASSSPDRDRRYGYTF
>NA|TRBJ2-7|TRBV5-1
CASSLLAGDHYEQYF
>NA|TRBJ2-5|TRBV4-1
CASSRGQVGAQETQYF
>many|TRBJ1-2|TRBV12-3/TRBV12-4
CASSAGTGNGYTF